The T cell receptor beta chain described here comes from a study of CXCR3-negative and CXCR3-positive naive CD8 T cells. This CDR3 region has 18 residues. Germline V gives CDR1 ENHRY, CDR2 SYGVKD. The libraries of TRB cDNA were prepared using 5' RACE with UMI labels. No DNA is given; TCRdb re-called the 5' RACE reads and lists each CDR3 protein once. Its table lists some 66,000 distinct CDR3 sequences. The TCR sequence derives from a human donor in good health. Some clones in this sample may be carry-over from other donors' samples. V usage is TRBV10-3 and J usage is TRBJ1-1; TCRdb picks TRBD1, but there is no DNA to check that call. Input material: naive CXCR3- CD8+ T cells from blood. Regarding subset: CD45RO-CCR7+CD27+CD95- naive CD8+ T cells lacking CXCR3 (TNR3-). The CDR3: CAISEPEPGWGVNTEAFF.